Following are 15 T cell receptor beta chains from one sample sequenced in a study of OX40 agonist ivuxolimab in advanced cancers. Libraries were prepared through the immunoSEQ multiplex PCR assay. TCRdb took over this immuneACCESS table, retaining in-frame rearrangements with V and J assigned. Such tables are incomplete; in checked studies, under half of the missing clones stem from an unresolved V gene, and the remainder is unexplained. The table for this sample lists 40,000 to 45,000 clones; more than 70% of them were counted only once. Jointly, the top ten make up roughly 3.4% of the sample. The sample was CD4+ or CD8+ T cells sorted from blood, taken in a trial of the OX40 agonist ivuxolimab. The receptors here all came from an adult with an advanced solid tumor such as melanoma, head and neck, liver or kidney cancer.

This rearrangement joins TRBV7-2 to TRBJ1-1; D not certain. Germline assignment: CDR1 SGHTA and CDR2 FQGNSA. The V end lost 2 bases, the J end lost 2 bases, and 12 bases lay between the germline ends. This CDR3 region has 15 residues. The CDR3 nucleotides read TGTGCCAGCAGCTTATTGCGGGCCAGCAACACTGAAGCTTTCTTT. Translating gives CASSLLRASNTEAFF.

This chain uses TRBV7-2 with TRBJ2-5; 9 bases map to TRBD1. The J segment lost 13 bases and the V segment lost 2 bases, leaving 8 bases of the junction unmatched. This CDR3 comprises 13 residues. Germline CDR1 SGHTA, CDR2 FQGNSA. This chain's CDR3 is CASSLYRDRVRYF. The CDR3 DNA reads TGTGCCAGCAGCTTATATCGGGACAGGGTTCGGTACTTC. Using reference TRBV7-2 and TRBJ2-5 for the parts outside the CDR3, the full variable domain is GAGVSQSPSNKVTEKGKDVELRCDPISGHTALYWYRQSLGQGLEFLIYFQGNSAPDKSGLPSDRFSAERTGGSVSTLTIQRTQQEDSAVYLCASSLYRDRVRYFGPGTRLLVL.

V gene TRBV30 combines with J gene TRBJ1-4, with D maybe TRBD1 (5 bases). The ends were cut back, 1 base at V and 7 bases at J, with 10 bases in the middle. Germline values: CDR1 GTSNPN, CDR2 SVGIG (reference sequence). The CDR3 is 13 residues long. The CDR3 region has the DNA TGTGCCTGGAGTGGGACAAGGGGTGAAAAACTGTTTTTT. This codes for CAWSGTRGEKLFF.

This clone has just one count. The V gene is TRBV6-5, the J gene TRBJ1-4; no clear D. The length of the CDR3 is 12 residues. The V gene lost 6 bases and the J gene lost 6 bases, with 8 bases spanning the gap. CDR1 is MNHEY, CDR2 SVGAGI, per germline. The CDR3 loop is CASRKKHEKLFF. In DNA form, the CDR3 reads TGTGCCAGCAGGAAAAAACATGAAAAACTGTTTTTT.

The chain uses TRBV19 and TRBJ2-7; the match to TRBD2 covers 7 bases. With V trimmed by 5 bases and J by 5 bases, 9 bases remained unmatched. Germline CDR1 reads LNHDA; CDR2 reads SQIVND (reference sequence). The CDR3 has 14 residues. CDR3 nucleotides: TGTGCCAGTAGTCCCATCGGGAGGAGAGACGAGCAGTACTTC. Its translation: CASSPIGRRDEQYF.

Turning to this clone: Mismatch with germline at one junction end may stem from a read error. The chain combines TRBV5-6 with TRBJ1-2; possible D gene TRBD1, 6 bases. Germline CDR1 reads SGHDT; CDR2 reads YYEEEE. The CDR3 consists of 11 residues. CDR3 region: CASSVSDRKPF. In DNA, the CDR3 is TGTGCCAGCAGCGTATCAGACAGGAAACCCTTC.

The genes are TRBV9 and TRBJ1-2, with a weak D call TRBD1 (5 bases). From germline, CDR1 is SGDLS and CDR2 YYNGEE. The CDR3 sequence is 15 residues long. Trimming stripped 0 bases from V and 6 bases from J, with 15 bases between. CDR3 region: CASSVGVGRVHGYTF. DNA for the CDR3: TGTGCCAGCAGCGTAGGGGTCGGCAGGGTGCATGGCTACACCTTC.

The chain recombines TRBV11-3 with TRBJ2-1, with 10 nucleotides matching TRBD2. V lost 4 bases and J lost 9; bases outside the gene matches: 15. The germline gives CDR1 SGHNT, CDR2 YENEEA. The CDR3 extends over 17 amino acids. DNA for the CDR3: TGTGCCAGCAGCTCCCGGAGGGCTAGCGGGAGTTGGGGTGAGCAGTTCTTC. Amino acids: CASSSRRASGSWGEQFF.

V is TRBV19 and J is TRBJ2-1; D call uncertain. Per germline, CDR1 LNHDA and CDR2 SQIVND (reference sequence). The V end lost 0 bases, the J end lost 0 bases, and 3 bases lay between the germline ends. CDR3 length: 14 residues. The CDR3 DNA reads TGTGCCAGTAGTATAGAGAGCTCCTACAATGAGCAGTTCTTC. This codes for CASSIESSYNEQFF.

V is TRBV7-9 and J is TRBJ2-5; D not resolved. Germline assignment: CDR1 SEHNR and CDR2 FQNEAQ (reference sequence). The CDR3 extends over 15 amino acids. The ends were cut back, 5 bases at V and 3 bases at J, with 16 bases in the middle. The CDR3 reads CASSLTPRGKETQYF. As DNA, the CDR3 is TGTGCCAGCAGCCTAACCCCCCGTGGGAAAGAGACCCAGTACTTC.

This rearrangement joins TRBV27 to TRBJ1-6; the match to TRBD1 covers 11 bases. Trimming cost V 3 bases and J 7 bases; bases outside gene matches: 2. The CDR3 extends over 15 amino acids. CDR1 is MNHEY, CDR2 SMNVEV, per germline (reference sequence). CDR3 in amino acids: CASSLGDRGNSPLHF. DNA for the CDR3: TGTGCCAGCAGTTTGGGGGACAGGGGGAATTCACCCCTCCACTTT.

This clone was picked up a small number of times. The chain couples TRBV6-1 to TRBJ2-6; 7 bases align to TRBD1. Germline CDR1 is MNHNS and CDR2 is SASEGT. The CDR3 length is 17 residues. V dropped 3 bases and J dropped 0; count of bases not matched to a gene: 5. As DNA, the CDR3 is TGTGCCAGCAGTGAGGGACAGTACTTCTCTGGGGCCAACGTCCTGACTTTC. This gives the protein CASSEGQYFSGANVLTF.

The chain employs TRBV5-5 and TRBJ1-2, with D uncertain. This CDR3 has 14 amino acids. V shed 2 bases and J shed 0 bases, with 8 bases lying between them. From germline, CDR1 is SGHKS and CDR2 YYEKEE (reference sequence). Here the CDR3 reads CASSFGQANYGYTF. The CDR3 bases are TGTGCCAGCAGCTTCGGCCAGGCTAACTATGGCTACACCTTC. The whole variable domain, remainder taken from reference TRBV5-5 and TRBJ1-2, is DAGVTQSPTHLIKTRGQQVTLRCSPISGHKSVSWYQQVLGQGPQFIFQYYEKEERGRGNFPDRFSARQFPNYSSELNVNALLLGDSALYLCASSFGQANYGYTFGSGTRLTVV.

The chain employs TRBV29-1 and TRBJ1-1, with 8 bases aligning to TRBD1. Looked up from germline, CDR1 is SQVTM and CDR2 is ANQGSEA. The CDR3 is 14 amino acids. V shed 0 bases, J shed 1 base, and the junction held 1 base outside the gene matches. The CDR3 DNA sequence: TGCAGCGTTGAAGAGGACAGGGCGAACACTGAAGCTTTCTTT. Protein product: CSVEEDRANTEAFF.

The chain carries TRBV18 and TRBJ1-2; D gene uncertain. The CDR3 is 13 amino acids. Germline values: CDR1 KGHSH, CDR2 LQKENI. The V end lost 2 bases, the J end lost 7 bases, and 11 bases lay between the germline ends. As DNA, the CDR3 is TGTGCCAGCTCACCAGGGGTTAATACTGGCTACACCTTC. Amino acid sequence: CASSPGVNTGYTF.